What follows describes a single TCR beta chain. Its antigen remains unidentified. Stimulation used approximately 9.5 ug/mL lysate from CMV-infected fibroblasts. Sorted nonresponding memory CD4+ T cells were CD40L-negative, CD69-negative, CD45RO-high. This sample stems from a study of persistence of HIV-infected CD4 T cells. The immunoSEQ assay was version 4, run in survey mode. Sequenced by immunoSEQ multiplex PCR; TCRdb stores in-frame clones only, minus some. The sample has 50,000 or so clones, about four fifths seen once; the top ten hold 3%. The CDR3 is 14 residues long. From germline, CDR1 is KGHSH and CDR2 LQKENI. V lost 5 bases and J lost 10; bases outside the gene matches: 8.

This chain uses TRBV18 with TRBJ1-6; 7 nucleotides align to TRBD1. This material consisted of CD4+ T cells sorted from PBMCs after roughly 17-hour stimulation, taken from a patient who received antiretroviral therapy. The receptor was derived from an adult man with HIV who was CMV-seropositive. DNA of the CDR3: TGTGCCAGCTCATCAAACAGGGGAGGGTCACCCCTCCACTTT. Its translation: CASSSNRGGSPLHF.